The entry below gives a single T cell receptor beta chain sequence along with its context. This specimen comes from a study of blood T cell repertoires in COVID-19. Study summary: T cells, B-cell-depleted T cells, or PBMCs supplied cDNA or gDNA.

In the original workflow: Estimates of nucleated cell counts were drawn from the amplification of reference gene primers. The repertoire was sequenced with immunoSEQ multiplex PCR; TCRdb's copy has only in-frame clones and lacks some. V, J and clone size derive from that table, while D and trimming were established from the DNA sequence. The top ten hold approximately 0.86% of the sample, which has approximately 110,000 clones, approximately 70% seen once. Trimming took 6 bases from V and 5 from J, leaving 7 bases between them. Per the germline V gene, CDR1 is LGHDT and CDR2 is YNNKEL (reference sequence). The CDR3 has 11 residues.

The sample consisted of peripheral blood. The TCR was taken from a human donor with acute or convalescent COVID-19. The donor label of this sample is uncertain. The chain is built from TRBV3-1 (or the pseudogene TRBV3-2) and TRBJ1-2; tentative D call: TRBD1 (6 bases). The CDR3 coding sequence is TGTGCCAGCAGTACAGGGTATGGCTACACCTTC. Protein sequence: CASSTGYGYTF.